The 12 T cell receptor beta chains below were found in one sample sequenced in a study of CD8+ T cells in alopecia areata. Extracted RNA was reverse transcribed, and the resulting cDNA served as sequencing template. Produced via immunoSEQ multiplex PCR; TCRdb's table is partial and in-frame only. The table lists 75,000 to 100,000 clones, less than 50% of them singletons. The sample comprised CD4+ T cells sorted from blood. The receptors come from a human donor with alopecia areata.

There are a few counts of this clone. V is TRBV5-6 and J is TRBJ2-1; D could derive from TRBD1 or TRBD2 (6 bases each). The ends were cut back, 4 bases at V and 10 bases at J, with 18 bases in the middle. In germline, CDR1 is SGHDT, CDR2 YYEEEE. The CDR3 extends over 14 amino acids. In DNA form, the CDR3 reads TGTGCCAGCAGCGACCTCGGGGGCAGCGGCGAGCAGTTCTTC. This encodes CASSDLGGSGEQFF.

V gene TRBV2 combines with J gene TRBJ2-7; D unresolved. V was cut by 6 bases and J by 0 bases, with 18 bases left in between. The CDR3 totals 16 residues. Germline CDR1 and CDR2: SNHLY and FYNNEI. The CDR3 DNA is TGTGCCAGCAGCGAGAGTAGGGCGACCTTCTCCTACGAGCAGTACTTC. Protein product: CASSESRATFSYEQYF.

This clone is labeled medium-sized. The CDR3 nucleotides are TGTGCCAGCAGCTTAGGACAAATAAGGGGCGTTCGGGAAAAACTGTTTTTT. Translating it yields CASSLGQIRGVREKLFF. The chain employs TRBV7-6 and TRBJ1-4, with a tentative D call TRBD1 (5 bases). V lost 1 base and J lost 8, with 20 bases in between. Looked up from germline, CDR1 is SGHVS and CDR2 is FNYEAQ. CDR3 length: 17 amino acids. Variable domain in full (rest from reference TRBV7-6 and TRBJ1-4): GAGVSQSPRYKVTKRGQDVALRCDPISGHVSLYWYRQALGQGPEFLTYFNYEAQQDKSGLPNDRFSAERPEGSISTLTIQRTEQRDSAMYRCASSLGQIRGVREKLFFGSGTQLSVL.

This clone has just a few counts. The rearrangement links TRBV7-2 to TRBJ2-1; TRBD2 agrees at 11 bases. V lost 5 bases to trimming and J lost 6 bases; unmatched junction nucleotides: 6. Germline CDR1 reads SGHTA; CDR2 reads FQGNSA. The CDR3 consists of 15 residues. CDR3 sequence: CASSLSGGAFNEQFF. As DNA, the CDR3 is TGTGCCAGCAGCCTTAGCGGGGGGGCCTTCAATGAGCAGTTCTTC. Filled out from reference TRBV7-2 and TRBJ2-1, the complete variable domain reads GAGVSQSPSNKVTEKGKDVELRCDPISGHTALYWYRQSLGQGLEFLIYFQGNSAPDKSGLPSDRFSAERTGGSVSTLTIQRTQQEDSAVYLCASSLSGGAFNEQFFGPGTRLTVL.

The DNA for the CDR3 is TGTGCCTGGAGTATGGGACAGCAAGAGACCCAGTACTTC. Its protein is CAWSMGQQETQYF. This chain uses TRBV30 with TRBJ2-5, with 7 bases lining up with TRBD1. The CDR3 covers 13 residues. Per the germline V gene, CDR1 is GTSNPN and CDR2 is SVGIG (reference sequence). Losses at the gene ends were 2 bases for V and 2 bases for J; bases not matched to a gene: 2. The complete variable domain, with remaining parts taken from reference TRBV30 and TRBJ2-5, reads SQTIHQWPATLVQPVGSPLSLECTVEGTSNPNLYWYRQAAGRGLQLLFYSVGIGQISSEVPQNLSASRPQDRQFILSSKKLLLSDSGFYLCAWSMGQQETQYFGPGTRLLVL.

The chain uses TRBV4-3 and TRBJ2-7; 7 bases are a match to TRBD1. J gave up 2 bases and V 0 bases, and 4 bases lay outside the gene matches. This CDR3 is built from 15 residues. CDR1 and CDR2 (germline): LGHNA, YSLEER. The CDR3 DNA sequence: TGCGCCAGCAGCCAAGAACAGGGGAAGCCCTACGAGCAGTACTTC. Amino acids: CASSQEQGKPYEQYF.

This clone was detected only a few times. The gene calls are TRBV12-5 and TRBJ2-1, with 8 bases matching TRBD2. Trimming cost V 4 bases and J 4 bases; bases outside gene matches: 3. The V gene's germline CDR1 is LGHNT and CDR2 FRNRAP. This CDR3 comprises 14 residues. The CDR3 bases are TGTGCTAGTGGTTCAGCGGGAGTGTACAATGAGCAGTTCTTC. Protein sequence: CASGSAGVYNEQFF.

In this sample, this clone turned up a few times. The CDR3 nucleotides read TGCAGCGTTGTCGCCGCCGGGGGACCCCAGCATTTT. It is translated as CSVVAAGGPQHF. The V and J genes are TRBV29-1 and TRBJ1-5, with a weak D call TRBD1 (5 bases). The germline CDR1 and CDR2 sequences are SQVTM and ANQGSEA. The CDR3 sequence is 12 residues long. Trimming took off 4 bases at V and 10 bases at J, with 14 bases between the two ends.

The chain couples TRBV5-1 to TRBJ2-7; 8 bases fit TRBD1. V gave up 2 bases and J gave up 6 bases; unmatched junction bases: 10. Germline V CDR1 and CDR2: SGHRS, YFSETQ. The CDR3 has 15 amino acids. CDR3 amino acids: CASSFARDRRVEQYF. In nucleotides, the CDR3 is TGCGCCAGCAGCTTTGCCCGGGACAGGCGAGTCGAGCAGTACTTC. Combining the CDR3 with reference TRBV5-1 and TRBJ2-7 gives the whole variable domain KAGVTQTPRYLIKTRGQQVTLSCSPISGHRSVSWYQQTPGQGLQFLFEYFSETQRNKGNFPGRFSGRQFSNSRSEMNVSTLELGDSALYLCASSFARDRRVEQYFGPGTRLTVT.

V gene TRBV4-2 combines with J gene TRBJ1-1; D gene unclear. CDR3 size: 13 residues. Germline assignment: CDR1 LGHNA and CDR2 YNFKEQ. Trimming pared 5 bases from V and 0 bases from J, leaving 7 bases between. CDR3 sequence reads: CASSVRMNTEAFF. CDR3 nucleotides: TGTGCCAGCAGCGTTCGAATGAACACTGAAGCTTTCTTT.

This rearrangement joins TRBV9 to TRBJ2-7; maybe TRBD1 (5 bases). The CDR3 spans 13 residues. Germline CDR1 and CDR2: SGDLS and YYNGEE. Between the trimmed V and J ends, which lost 0 bases and 2 bases, there was a span of 6 bases. The CDR3 DNA is TGTGCCAGCAGCGTAGCAGGGACCTACGAGCAGTACTTC. Amino acid sequence: CASSVAGTYEQYF.

This clone was counted only a few times. The gene calls are TRBV29-1 and TRBJ1-5, with 9 bases fitting TRBD1. Unmatched junction bases numbered 0, after V lost 6 bases and J lost 6 bases. This CDR3 is 11 amino acids long. Germline assignment: CDR1 SQVTM and CDR2 ANQGSEA. CDR3 bases: TGCAGCGTGGGACAGGGTCAGCCCCAGCATTTT. The encoded protein is CSVGQGQPQHF.